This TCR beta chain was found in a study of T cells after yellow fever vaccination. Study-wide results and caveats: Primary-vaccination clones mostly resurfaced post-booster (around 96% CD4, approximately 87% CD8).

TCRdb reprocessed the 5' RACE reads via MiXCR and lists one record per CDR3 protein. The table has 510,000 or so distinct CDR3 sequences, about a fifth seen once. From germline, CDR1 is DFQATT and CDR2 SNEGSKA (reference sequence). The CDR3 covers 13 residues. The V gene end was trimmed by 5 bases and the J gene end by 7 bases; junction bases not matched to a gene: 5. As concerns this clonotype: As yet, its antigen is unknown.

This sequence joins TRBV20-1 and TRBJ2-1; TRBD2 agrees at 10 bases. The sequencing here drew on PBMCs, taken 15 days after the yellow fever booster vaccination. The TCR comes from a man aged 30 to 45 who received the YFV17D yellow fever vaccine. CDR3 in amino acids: CSAPSGSRNEQFF. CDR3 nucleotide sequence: TGCAGTGCTCCTAGCGGGAGTAGGAATGAGCAGTTCTTC.